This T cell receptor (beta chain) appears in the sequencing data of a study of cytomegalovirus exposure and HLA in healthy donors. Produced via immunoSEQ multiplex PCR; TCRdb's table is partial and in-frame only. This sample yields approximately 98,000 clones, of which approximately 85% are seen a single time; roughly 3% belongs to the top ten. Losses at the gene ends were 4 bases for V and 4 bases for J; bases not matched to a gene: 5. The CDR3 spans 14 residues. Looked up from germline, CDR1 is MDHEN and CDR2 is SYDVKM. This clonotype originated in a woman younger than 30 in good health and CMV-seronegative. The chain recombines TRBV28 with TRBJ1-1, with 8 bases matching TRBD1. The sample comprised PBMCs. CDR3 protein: CASSSTGEITEAFF. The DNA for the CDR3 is TGTGCCAGCAGTTCGACAGGGGAAATCACTGAAGCTTTCTTT. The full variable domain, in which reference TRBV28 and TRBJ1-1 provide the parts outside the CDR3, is DVKVTQSSRYLVKRTGEKVFLECVQDMDHENMFWYRQDPGLGLRLIYFSYDVKMKEKGDIPEGYSVSREKKERFSLILESASTNQTSMYLCASSSTGEITEAFFGQGTRLTVV.